Described below is a single TCR beta chain sequence and its context. Its specificity is unknown. The data originate from a study of shared clonotypes between healthy human individuals. Measured with immunoSEQ multiplex PCR; TCRdb has only the in-frame clones, and not every one. The sample carries roughly 500,000 clones, less than 80% recorded once. Study outcomes and limitations: Sequencing depth was expected to affect clonotype sharing among donors.

This CDR3 is built from 14 residues. Germline-derived CDR1 and CDR2 are SGHNT and YENEEA. V lost 3 bases to trimming and J lost 5 bases, with 13 bases between them. V usage is TRBV11-3 and J usage is TRBJ2-5, with D perhaps matching TRBD1 (6 bases). This TCR derives from a woman aged 35 to 49 in good health. Some clones in this sample may be carry-over from other donors' samples. Sequencing was performed on PBMCs. This chain's CDR3 is CASSLAGDRETQYF. The DNA for the CDR3 is TGTGCCAGCAGCTTGGCAGGGGATAGGGAGACCCAGTACTTC.